The clone carrying this T cell receptor (beta chain) appeared a few times. The source of the sample is a study of cytomegalovirus exposure and HLA in healthy donors. PCR employed 60 Vbeta and 13 Jbeta primers. Produced via immunoSEQ multiplex PCR; TCRdb's table is partial and in-frame only. Here the sample spans some 120,000 clones, roughly 82% being singletons. V lost 1 base, J lost 2 bases, and 4 bases lay in between. The germline gives CDR1 MRHNA, CDR2 SNTAGT. This CDR3 is 13 amino acids long. This chain joins TRBV6-4 and TRBJ2-3; no clear D gene. The receptor was isolated from a human donor in good health. The sequenced sample was PBMCs. CDR3 nucleotides: TGTGCCAGCAGTGACTTCGTCACAGATACGCAGTATTTT. Amino acids: CASSDFVTDTQYF.